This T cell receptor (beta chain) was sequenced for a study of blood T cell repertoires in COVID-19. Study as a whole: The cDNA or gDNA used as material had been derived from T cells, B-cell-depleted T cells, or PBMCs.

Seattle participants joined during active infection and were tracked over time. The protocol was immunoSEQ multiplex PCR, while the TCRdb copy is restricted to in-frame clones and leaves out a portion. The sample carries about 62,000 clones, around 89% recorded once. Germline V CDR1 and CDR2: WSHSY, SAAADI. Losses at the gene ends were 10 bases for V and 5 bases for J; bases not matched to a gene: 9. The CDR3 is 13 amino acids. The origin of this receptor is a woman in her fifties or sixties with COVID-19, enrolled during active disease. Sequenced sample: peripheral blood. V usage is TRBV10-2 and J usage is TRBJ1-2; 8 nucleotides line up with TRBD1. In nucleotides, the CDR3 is TGCGCCACCAGCCAGGACAGGGCATATGGCTACACCTTC. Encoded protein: CATSQDRAYGYTF.